Sequencing of this T cell receptor beta chain was carried out in a study of blood T cell repertoires in COVID-19. The germline V and J ends were trimmed by 5 bases and 0 bases, with 6 bases remaining between them. Looked up from germline, CDR1 is KGHDR and CDR2 is SFDVKD. The CDR3 runs to 14 residues. Produced via immunoSEQ multiplex PCR; TCRdb's table is partial and in-frame only. Of over 200,000 clones listed, 70% to 90% are singletons. Sequencing used PBMCs or T cells enriched from blood (not recorded which). The sequence was obtained from a man between 25 and 39 years old who had recovered from COVID-19. The V call is TRBV24-1, the J call TRBJ1-4; no definite D call. The CDR3 sequence is CATSAGTTNEKLFF. CDR3 DNA sequence: TGTGCCACCAGTGCAGGTACAACTAATGAAAAACTGTTTTTT.